One sample yielded the 27 T cell receptor beta chains listed below, sequenced in a study of T cells expressing NK-cell markers. One entry per CDR3 protein, without DNA, is what TCRdb gives after re-calling the 5' RACE reads. Here the sample table reports some 500,000 distinct CDR3 sequences. The sample taken for sequencing was blood T cells: a sorted CD56 or NKG2C T cell subset, CD4+ or CD8+ T cells, or bulk PBMC T cells (not recorded which). Receptors were obtained from a woman aged 45-65 years in good health.

The chain employs TRBV5-1 and TRBJ2-5. This CDR3 region has 13 residues. The germline gives CDR1 SGHRS, CDR2 YFSETQ. This CDR3 is CASSLELGETQYF.

The CDR3 reads CASSVTSETYNEQFF. V usage is TRBV5-1 and J usage is TRBJ2-1; TCRdb outputs TRBD2, but without DNA this stays unchecked. The CDR3 loop spans 15 amino acids. CDR1 is SGHRS, CDR2 YFSETQ, per germline.

The genes are TRBV3-1 and TRBJ2-1; TCRdb selects TRBD2, and the lack of DNA leaves this call unchecked. Per the germline V gene, CDR1 is LGHDT and CDR2 is YNNKEL (reference sequence). The CDR3 has 19 residues. Here the CDR3 reads CASSQDPTSGDSSYNEQFF.

The chain couples TRBV6-4 to TRBJ2-1; TCRdb's D gene call, TRBD2, goes unchecked for lack of DNA. CDR3 length equals 15 residues. Germline loops: CDR1 MRHNA, CDR2 SNTAGT. The chain's CDR3 is CASALASGLDNEQFF.

The J gene is TRBJ1-5, the V gene TRBV24-1. Germline V CDR1 and CDR2: KGHDR, SFDVKD. CDR3 length: 12 amino acids. The CDR3 is CATSDLTGSQHF.

This CDR3 reads CASSEVVVEAFF. The chain is built from TRBV2 and TRBJ1-1. Germline-derived CDR1 and CDR2 are SNHLY and FYNNEI. The CDR3 contains 12 residues.

This chain links TRBV7-6 with TRBJ2-1; TCRdb proposes TRBD1, but this gene call is untestable without DNA. CDR3 length: 13 amino acids. Germline assignment: CDR1 SGHVS and CDR2 FNYEAQ. CDR3 region: CASSFTQGALEFF.

The chain links TRBV7-9 to TRBJ2-1; as DNA is missing, the TRBD2 call by TCRdb cannot be tested. This CDR3 is built from 20 residues. CDR1 is SEHNR, CDR2 FQNEAQ, per germline (reference sequence). Here the CDR3 reads CASSLAAGLAAPRDDNEQFF.

The J gene is TRBJ2-1, the V gene TRBV2; TCRdb returns TRBD2, unconfirmable since there is no DNA. The CDR3 runs to 14 residues. Germline V gene lookup returns CDR1 SNHLY and CDR2 FYNNEI. CDR3 amino acids: CASSEGRAGVEQFF.

J is TRBJ2-1 and V is TRBV6-5; TCRdb's D call of TRBD1 is untestable without DNA. This CDR3 is 19 amino acids long. Germline CDR1 MNHEY, CDR2 SVGAGI. Here the CDR3 reads CASSYSKGTGGLFRNEQFF.

This chain links TRBV11-1 with TRBJ1-3. Germline CDR1 reads SGHAT; CDR2 reads FQDESV (reference sequence). This CDR3 has 13 amino acids. The CDR3 here is CASSLASINTIYF.

The chain links TRBV7-9 to TRBJ1-1; TCRdb reports TRBD1, a call that lacks DNA to check it against. In germline, CDR1 is SEHNR, CDR2 FQNEAQ (reference sequence). The CDR3 loop spans 18 amino acids. CDR3 sequence reads: CASSPQWGTGGGNTEAFF.

The CDR3 spells CASGKQGNQPQHF. This sequence joins TRBV2 and TRBJ1-5; absent DNA, TCRdb's TRBD1 call cannot be checked. The CDR3 is 13 amino acids. Germline CDR1 and CDR2: SNHLY and FYNNEI.

V and J are TRBV20-1 and TRBJ2-1; TCRdb returns TRBD2, unconfirmable since there is no DNA. This CDR3 is built from 18 residues. The germline V gene encodes CDR1 DFQATT and CDR2 SNEGSKA (reference sequence). The CDR3 sequence: CSARDARAMGAGVSEQFF.

The CDR3: CASSPPVEEQFF. The genes are TRBV18 and TRBJ2-1. The germline gives CDR1 KGHSH, CDR2 LQKENI. The CDR3 loop spans 12 amino acids. Drawing the rest from reference TRBV18 and TRBJ2-1, the complete variable domain is NAGVMQNPRHLVRRRGQEARLRCSPMKGHSHVYWYRQLPEEGLKFMVYLQKENIIDESGMPKERFSAEFPKEGPSILRIQQVVRGDSAAYFCASSPPVEEQFFGPGTRLTVL.

The rearrangement joins TRBV7-9 to TRBJ1-5; TCRdb picks TRBD1, but there is no DNA to check that call. Germline CDR1 reads SEHNR; CDR2 reads FQNEAQ (reference sequence). CDR3 length equals 14 residues. CDR3 region: CASSLQGEGQPQHF.

This sequence joins TRBV9 and TRBJ2-1; TCRdb selects TRBD1, and the lack of DNA leaves this call unchecked. Germline-derived CDR1 and CDR2 are SGDLS and YYNGEE. The CDR3 spans 15 residues. CDR3 sequence reads: CASSVDPLQGAEQFF.

The V gene is TRBV12-3 or TRBV12-4, the J gene TRBJ2-1; there is no DNA to check the TCRdb D call of TRBD2. CDR3 length: 13 amino acids. The CDR3 spells CASSPHGTTSEFF.

The chain employs TRBV5-1 and TRBJ2-2; TCRdb lists TRBD1, though no DNA is available to test this call. The CDR3 totals 17 residues. The germline V gene encodes CDR1 SGHRS and CDR2 YFSETQ. This chain's CDR3 is CASSLKGLRPPSGELFF.

The chain has TRBV29-1 and TRBJ2-3; TCRdb returns TRBD1, unconfirmable since there is no DNA. Germline V gene data show CDR1 as SQVTM and CDR2 as ANQGSEA. The CDR3 has 12 residues. Here the CDR3 reads CSAGQGTDTQYF.

This chain uses TRBV5-1 with TRBJ2-1; TCRdb reports TRBD2, a call that lacks DNA to check it against. This CDR3 contains 16 residues. Per the germline V gene, CDR1 is SGHRS and CDR2 is YFSETQ. This chain's CDR3 is CASVRGMAASFNEQFF.

The V call is TRBV11-1, the J call TRBJ2-3; the TRBD2 assignment by TCRdb is unverifiable without DNA. Germline V CDR1 and CDR2: SGHAT, FQDESV (reference sequence). The CDR3 totals 13 residues. This CDR3 reads CASSLARLAAQYF.

The CDR3: CATSDPRLAGTDTQYF. V gene TRBV24-1 combines with J gene TRBJ2-3; there is no DNA to check the TCRdb D call of TRBD2. CDR1 and CDR2 from the germline V gene are KGHDR and SFDVKD. The CDR3 contains 16 residues.

J is TRBJ2-2 and V is TRBV3-1. Germline lookup yields CDR1 LGHDT and CDR2 YNNKEL (reference sequence). This CDR3 is 16 amino acids long. The CDR3 protein is CASSQVLGLNTGELFF.

V gene TRBV27 combines with J gene TRBJ2-2; TCRdb's D gene call, TRBD2, goes unchecked for lack of DNA. The CDR3 spans 14 residues. Germline-derived CDR1 and CDR2 are MNHEY and SMNVEV (reference sequence). CDR3 sequence reads: CASSREDGTGELFF.

This chain uses TRBV10-1 with TRBJ1-1. Germline loops: CDR1 WNHNN, CDR2 SYGVQD (reference sequence). This CDR3 is 16 amino acids long. CDR3 residues: CASSESKLLNTREAFF.

The V and J genes are TRBV5-1 and TRBJ2-7; TCRdb picks TRBD1, but there is no DNA to check that call. In germline, CDR1 is SGHRS, CDR2 YFSETQ. The CDR3 is made up of 14 amino acids. The CDR3 protein is CASSRDSASYEQYF. The entire variable domain, with the rest obtained from reference TRBV5-1 and TRBJ2-7, is as follows: KAGVTQTPRYLIKTRGQQVTLSCSPISGHRSVSWYQQTPGQGLQFLFEYFSETQRNKGNFPGRFSGRQFSNSRSEMNVSTLELGDSALYLCASSRDSASYEQYFGPGTRLTVT.